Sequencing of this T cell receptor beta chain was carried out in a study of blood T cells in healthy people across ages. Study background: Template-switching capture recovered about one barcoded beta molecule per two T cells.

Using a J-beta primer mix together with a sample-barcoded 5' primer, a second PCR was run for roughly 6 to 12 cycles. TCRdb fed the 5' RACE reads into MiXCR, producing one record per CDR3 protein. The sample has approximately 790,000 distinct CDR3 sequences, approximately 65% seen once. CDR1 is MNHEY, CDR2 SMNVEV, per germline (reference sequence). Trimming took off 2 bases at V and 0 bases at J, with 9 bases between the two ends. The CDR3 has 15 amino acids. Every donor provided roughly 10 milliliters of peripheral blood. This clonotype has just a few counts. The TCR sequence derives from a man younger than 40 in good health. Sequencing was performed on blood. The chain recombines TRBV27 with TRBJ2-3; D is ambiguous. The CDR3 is CASSLEHSSTDTQYF. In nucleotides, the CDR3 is TGTGCCAGCAGTTTAGAACACTCTAGCACAGATACGCAGTATTTT.